Below are 8 T cell receptor beta chains sequenced from a single sample in a study of blood T cells in healthy people across ages. A sample-barcoded 5' primer and a J-beta primer mix were used in a second PCR of about 6 to 12 cycles. TCRdb itself ran the 5' RACE reads through MiXCR, one entry per CDR3 protein. This sample has fewer than 2,000,000 distinct CDR3 sequences, with 30% to 40% found just once. Material: blood. The receptors were sampled from a woman aged 30 to 39 in good health.

This clonotype has only a few counts. The chain employs TRBV2 and TRBJ2-3; D gene ambiguous. The CDR3 sequence is 12 residues long. The V end was cut by 6 bases, the J end by 6 bases, with 10 bases between. CDR1 and CDR2 (germline): SNHLY, FYNNEI. CDR3 loop: CASSEIGDTQYF. The CDR3 DNA reads as TGTGCCAGCAGCGAAATAGGGGATACGCAGTATTTT.

This clonotype was detected only a few times. This chain links TRBV6-6 with TRBJ2-7, with D possibly matching TRBD2 (7 bases). The CDR3 consists of 15 residues. Trimming removed 2 bases at V and 7 bases at J, with 18 bases between. The germline V gene encodes CDR1 MNHNY and CDR2 SVGAGI (reference sequence). CDR3 sequence: CASSYPGGVGAEQYF. CDR3 nucleotides: TGTGCCAGCAGTTACCCGGGGGGCGTCGGGGCTGAGCAGTACTTC.

This chain connects TRBV5-1 to TRBJ2-3; weak D call: TRBD2 (6 bases). Germline lookup yields CDR1 SGHRS and CDR2 YFSETQ. The V end was cut by 6 bases, the J end by 1 base, with 12 bases between. This CDR3 has 14 residues. DNA for the CDR3: TGCGCCAGCAAAGAACCTAGCGGCACAGATACGCAGTATTTT. Translated, it gives CASKEPSGTDTQYF.

As for this clonotype: A junction boundary mismatches the germline segment, possibly from a read error. This chain uses TRBV20-1 with TRBJ2-6, with a weak D call TRBD1 (5 bases). Germline V lookup: CDR1 DFQATT, CDR2 SNEGSKA (reference sequence). The CDR3 sequence is 15 residues long. The CDR3 coding sequence is TGCAGTGCTAGAGATGGACGCTCTGGGGCCGACGTCCTGACTTTC. Translation gives CSARDGRSGADVLTF.

This clonotype was seen more than once but under ten times. The rearrangement uses TRBV6-2 or TRBV6-3 and TRBJ2-7; tentative D call: TRBD2 (6 bases). This CDR3 contains 17 residues. With 0 bases removed from V and 1 base from J, the gap between germline ends came to 16 bases. The germline V gene encodes CDR1 MNHEY and CDR2 SVGEGT. The DNA of the CDR3 is TGTGCCAGCAGTTACTCGGCTTTTGGGCGGGGATCCTACGAGCAGTACTTC. Amino acid sequence: CASSYSAFGRGSYEQYF.

This clonotype was detected only a few times. The chain carries TRBV28 and TRBJ2-7, with D possibly TRBD2 on 5 matching bases. V lost 1 base and J 9 bases, leaving 13 bases between the germline ends. Germline CDR1 and CDR2: MDHEN and SYDVKM. The length of the CDR3 is 13 residues. The CDR3 nucleotides are TGTGCCAGCAGTTTATTCGGCGGACTCGTGCAGTACTTC. It specifies CASSLFGGLVQYF.

As DNA, the CDR3 is TGTGCCAGCAGCTTAATCCGCGGCGACCGTCGGACTAGCGGGAGACAGCAGTACTTC. It codes for CASSLIRGDRRTSGRQQYF. This chain links TRBV7-9 with TRBJ2-5; TRBD2 matches at 13 bases. The CDR3 consists of 19 residues. Germline loops: CDR1 SEHNR, CDR2 FQNEAQ (reference sequence). After removal of 2 bases from V and 11 bases from J, the junction contained 20 bases not matched to a gene.

J is TRBJ2-5 and V is TRBV5-1, with TRBD1 matching 7 bases. Per germline, CDR1 SGHRS and CDR2 YFSETQ. J was trimmed by 5 bases and V by 2 bases; bases with no gene match: 6. The CDR3 is made up of 14 amino acids. This chain's CDR3 is CASSFRQGGETQYF. The CDR3 DNA follows: TGCGCCAGCAGCTTCAGACAGGGTGGGGAGACCCAGTACTTC. The whole variable domain, remainder taken from reference TRBV5-1 and TRBJ2-5, is KAGVTQTPRYLIKTRGQQVTLSCSPISGHRSVSWYQQTPGQGLQFLFEYFSETQRNKGNFPGRFSGRQFSNSRSEMNVSTLELGDSALYLCASSFRQGGETQYFGPGTRLLVL.